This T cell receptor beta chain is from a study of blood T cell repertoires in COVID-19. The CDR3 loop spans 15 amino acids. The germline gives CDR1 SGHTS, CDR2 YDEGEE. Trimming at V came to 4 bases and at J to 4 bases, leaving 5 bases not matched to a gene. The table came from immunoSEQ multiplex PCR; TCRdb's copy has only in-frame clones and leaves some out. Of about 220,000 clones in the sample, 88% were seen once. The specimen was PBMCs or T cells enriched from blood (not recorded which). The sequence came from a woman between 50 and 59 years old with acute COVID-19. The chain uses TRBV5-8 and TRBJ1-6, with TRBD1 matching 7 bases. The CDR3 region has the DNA TGTGCCAGCAGCGACAGGGTTGTTTATAATTCACCCCTCCACTTT. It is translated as CASSDRVVYNSPLHF.